In its sample, the clone carrying this T cell receptor beta chain was seen many times. Its antigen is as yet unknown. The authors amplified TCR beta CDR3 regions, and they did so from RNA transcripts for repertoire sequencing. Investigators did first-round RT-PCR with HTBI primers, then second-round multiplex PCR. MiXCR was run by TCRdb on the multiplex PCR reads, yielding one entry per CDR3 protein. The sample records about 1.1 million distinct CDR3 sequences, about 35% being singletons. Diagnoses were established from clinical symptoms, serum thyroxine, TRAb, thyroid ultrasound and orbital computed tomography. This record belongs to a study of Graves' ophthalmopathy and Graves' hyperthyroidism. Study context: Stable hyperthyroidism was defined by absence of ophthalmopathy within 18 months of follow-up.

Study observations and caveats: The model's ophthalmopathy progression predictions had 55% to 71% sensitivity and 72.22% specificity. Detected in blood as well were most expanded thyroid clonotypes with frequency above 0.001.

The sequenced material came from peripheral blood or thyroid tissue (not recorded which). This sequence originates from an adult man with Graves' hyperthyroidism.

The CDR3 region is CASSLYQGETQYF. In DNA, the CDR3 is TGTGCCAGCAGCTTATATCAGGGGGAGACCCAGTACTTC. The chain recombines TRBV11-3 with TRBJ2-5; TRBD1 might be the D (6 bases). Germline V CDR1 and CDR2: SGHNT, YENEEA. The CDR3 runs to 13 residues. V was clipped by 2 bases and J by 5 bases, with 9 bases between them.